This TCR beta chain was sequenced in a study of siplizumab effects on memory and regulatory T cells. With respect to this clone: Its antigen is unidentified.

The study's findings and limits: With siplizumab, mappable alloreactive CD4+ clones averaged about 70% Treg-derived, versus more than 25% in controls. Roughly 75-96% of proliferating CD4+ or CD8+ clones lacked a naive or memory phenotype that could be assigned. Alloreactive clones mapping to unstimulated subsets formed only a minor fraction. Sequences that were alloreactive and traceable to unstimulated CD4+ memory cells were significantly reduced by siplizumab.

Some clones are missing from TCRdb's copy, which holds only in-frame ones; the method was immunoSEQ multiplex PCR. The sample consists of 8,000 to 9,000 clones, 55% to 75% of them appearing once. The clonotype comes from a human donor in good health. Sequencing was carried out using effector memory CD8+ T cells sorted from blood. Specified subset: unstimulated CD8+ effector memory T cells.

CDR3: CASSAGLVHEQYF. The CDR3 nucleotides read TGTGCCAGCAGCGCGGGACTAGTCCACGAGCAGTACTTC. This rearrangement joins TRBV9 to TRBJ2-7; 8 bases are a match to TRBD2. Germline assignment: CDR1 SGDLS and CDR2 YYNGEE. The V and J ends lost 3 bases and 5 bases, in that order; junction bases with no gene match: 4. CDR3 size: 13 residues.